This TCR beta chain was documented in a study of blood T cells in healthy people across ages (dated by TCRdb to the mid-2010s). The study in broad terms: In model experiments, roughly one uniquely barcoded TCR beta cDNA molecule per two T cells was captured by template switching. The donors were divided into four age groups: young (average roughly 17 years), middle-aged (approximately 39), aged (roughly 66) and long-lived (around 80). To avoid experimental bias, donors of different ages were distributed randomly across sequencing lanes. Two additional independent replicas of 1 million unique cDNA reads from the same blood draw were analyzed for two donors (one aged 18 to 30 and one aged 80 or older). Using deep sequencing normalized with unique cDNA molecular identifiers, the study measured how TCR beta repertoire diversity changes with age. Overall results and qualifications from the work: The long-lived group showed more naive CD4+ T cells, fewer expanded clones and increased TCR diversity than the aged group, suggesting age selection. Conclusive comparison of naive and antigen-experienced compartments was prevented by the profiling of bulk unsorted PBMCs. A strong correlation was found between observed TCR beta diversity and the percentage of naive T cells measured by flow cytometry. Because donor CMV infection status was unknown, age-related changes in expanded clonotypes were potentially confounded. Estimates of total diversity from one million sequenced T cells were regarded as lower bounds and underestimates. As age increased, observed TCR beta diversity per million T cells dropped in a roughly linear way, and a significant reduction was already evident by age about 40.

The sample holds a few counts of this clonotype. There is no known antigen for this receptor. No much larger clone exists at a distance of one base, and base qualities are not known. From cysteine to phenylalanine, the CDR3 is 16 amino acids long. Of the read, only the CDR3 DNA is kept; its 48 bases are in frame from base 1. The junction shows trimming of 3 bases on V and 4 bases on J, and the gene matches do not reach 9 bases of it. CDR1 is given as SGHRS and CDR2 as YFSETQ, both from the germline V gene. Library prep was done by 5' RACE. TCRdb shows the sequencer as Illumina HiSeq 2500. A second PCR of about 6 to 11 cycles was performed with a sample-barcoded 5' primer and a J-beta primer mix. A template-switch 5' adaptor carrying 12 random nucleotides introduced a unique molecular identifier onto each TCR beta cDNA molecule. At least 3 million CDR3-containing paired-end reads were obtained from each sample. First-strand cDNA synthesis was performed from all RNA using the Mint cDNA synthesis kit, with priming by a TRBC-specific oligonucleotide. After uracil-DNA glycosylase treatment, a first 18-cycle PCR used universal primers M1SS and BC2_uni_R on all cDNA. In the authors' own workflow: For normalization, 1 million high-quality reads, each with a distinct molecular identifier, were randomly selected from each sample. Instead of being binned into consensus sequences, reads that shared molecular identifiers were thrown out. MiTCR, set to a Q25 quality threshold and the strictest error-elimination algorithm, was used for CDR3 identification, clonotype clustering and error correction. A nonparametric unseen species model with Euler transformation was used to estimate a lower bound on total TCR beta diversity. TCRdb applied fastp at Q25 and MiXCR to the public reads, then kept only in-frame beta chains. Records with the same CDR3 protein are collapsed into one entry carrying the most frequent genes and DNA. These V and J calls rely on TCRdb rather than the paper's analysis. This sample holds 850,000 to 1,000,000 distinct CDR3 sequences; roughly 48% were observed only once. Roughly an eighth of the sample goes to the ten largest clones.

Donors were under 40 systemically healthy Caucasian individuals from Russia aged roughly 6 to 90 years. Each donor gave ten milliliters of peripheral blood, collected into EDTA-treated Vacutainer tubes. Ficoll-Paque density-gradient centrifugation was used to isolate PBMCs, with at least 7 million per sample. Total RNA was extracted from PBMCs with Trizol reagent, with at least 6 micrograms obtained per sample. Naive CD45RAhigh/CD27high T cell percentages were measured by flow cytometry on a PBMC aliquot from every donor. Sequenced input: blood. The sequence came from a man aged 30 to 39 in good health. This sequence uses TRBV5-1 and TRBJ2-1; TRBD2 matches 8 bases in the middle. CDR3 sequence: CASSSSGTSRYNEQFF. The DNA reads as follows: TGCGCCAGCAGCTCCTCCGGGACTAGTCGTTACAATGAGCAGTTCTTC.